The 10 T cell receptor beta chains given below trace back to one sample, sequenced in a study of T cell repertoires and HLA-DP antigens (dated by TCRdb to between 2018 and 2020). Their antigens remain unidentified. Libraries were constructed by the immunoSEQ multiplex PCR assay. TCRdb's version of the immuneACCESS table is confined to in-frame rearrangements and falls short of the full clone set. An unresolved V gene accounts for under half of the shortfall where checked; the remainder is of unknown origin. Across this sample there are fewer than 75,000 clones, with around four fifths seen only once. In total, the top ten clones hold roughly 1.5% of the sample. Source material: CD4+ T cells from PBMCs. These receptors all come from a man aged 55 to 69 in good health and CMV-seronegative.

This clone was observed a few times. The chain couples TRBV11-2 to TRBJ2-1, with TRBD2 identical over 12 bases. From germline, CDR1 is SGHAT and CDR2 FQNNGV. The V and J ends lost 3 bases and 10 bases, in that order; junction bases with no gene match: 7. The CDR3 contains 15 residues. The CDR3 is CASSFLAGGPREQFF. Written as DNA, the CDR3 is TGTGCCAGCAGCTTCCTAGCGGGAGGGCCCCGCGAGCAGTTCTTC.

The J gene is TRBJ2-7, the V gene TRBV7-2, with D maybe TRBD2 (5 bases). The V end was cut by 1 base, the J end by 3 bases, with 7 bases between. Per germline, CDR1 SGHTA and CDR2 FQGNSA. This CDR3 region has 13 residues. CDR3 bases: TGTGCCAGCAGCTTAGGAGGGCGCTACGAGCAGTACGTC. Encoded protein: CASSLGGRYEQYV.

This chain uses TRBV23-1 with TRBJ2-7, with D possibly called TRBD1 or TRBD2 (5 bases each). TRBV23-1 is an open reading frame, and its role is uncertain. This CDR3 has 17 amino acids. With 0 bases removed from V and 2 bases from J, the gap between germline ends came to 17 bases. The CDR3, as DNA: TGCGCCAGCAGTCAATCCGAGGGCAGGGTAATTGCCTACGAGCAGTACGTC. Translated: CASSQSEGRVIAYEQYV.

This sequence joins TRBV18 and TRBJ1-2, with D tentatively TRBD1 (5 bases). Germline V gives CDR1 KGHSH, CDR2 LQKENI. Trimming removed 3 bases from V and 4 bases from J, with 15 bases in between. The CDR3 has 15 amino acids. In nucleotides, the CDR3 is TGTGCCAGCTCACCTGGCGTCTCCCAGGGCTATGGCTACACCTTC. Residues: CASSPGVSQGYGYTF.

The V gene is TRBV4-1, the J gene TRBJ2-3, with 8 positions matching TRBD1. Germline CDR1 MGHRA, CDR2 YSYEKL. With V trimmed by 1 base and J by 8 bases, 20 bases remained unmatched. The CDR3 extends over 19 amino acids. The CDR3 nucleotides are TGCGCCAGCAGCCAAGGGGCCGGGACAGGCGCGGTTGAGCACACTACGCAGTATTTT. Residues: CASSQGAGTGAVEHTTQYF.

The chain links TRBV6-6 to TRBJ2-1, with D perhaps TRBD2 (5 bases). Deletions cut 2 bases from V and 0 bases from J, with 8 bases between. The germline V gene has CDR1 MNHNY and CDR2 SVGAGI (reference sequence). The CDR3 runs to 15 residues. The CDR3 reads CASSYGGSSYNEQFF. The CDR3 nucleotides read TGTGCCAGCAGTTACGGAGGTAGCTCCTACAATGAGCAGTTCTTC.

The chain joins TRBV19 to TRBJ2-2, with a tentative D call TRBD2 (5 bases). CDR3 length: 12 amino acids. Trimming stripped 6 bases from V and 7 bases from J, with 9 bases between. CDR1 is LNHDA and CDR2 is SQIVND in the germline V gene (reference sequence). The CDR3 region has the DNA TGTGCCAGTAGATTCCGGGACGGGGAGCTGTTTTTT. This translates into CASRFRDGELFF.

This clone was detected only once. The V gene is TRBV30, the J gene TRBJ2-1; 10 bases map to TRBD2. Germline CDR1 GTSNPN, CDR2 SVGIG (reference sequence). CDR3 size: 16 residues. Trimming removed 2 bases from V and 4 bases from J; junction bases left unmatched: 8. The CDR3 sequence: CAWSRAGGLAYNEQFF. CDR3 in DNA: TGTGCCTGGAGTCGGGCAGGGGGACTAGCGTACAATGAGCAGTTCTTC.

This clone was seen just once. The chain carries TRBV7-9 and TRBJ2-3; D is possibly TRBD1 or TRBD2 (5 bases each). Germline lookup yields CDR1 SEHNR and CDR2 FQNEAQ (reference sequence). Trimming took 2 bases from V and 2 from J, leaving 11 bases between them. The CDR3 has 15 residues. DNA for the CDR3: TGTGCCAGCAGCTTATCTTCGGGACCCACAGATACGCAGTATTTT. It specifies CASSLSSGPTDTQYF.

In this sample, this clone turned up a few times. This chain uses TRBV9 with TRBJ2-3; 9 nucleotides match TRBD2. Per the germline V gene, CDR1 is SGDLS and CDR2 is YYNGEE. The CDR3 is 16 amino acids. V lost 2 bases and J lost 1; bases outside the gene matches: 5. The CDR3 is CASSVTPSGGTDTQYF. As DNA, the CDR3 is TGTGCCAGCAGCGTGACGCCTAGCGGGGGCACAGATACGCAGTATTTT.